The clone carrying this T cell receptor beta chain was detected only a few times. Its antigen remains unknown. Template switching supplied a universal primer site; unique molecular identifiers were carried on the cDNA. In TCRdb, the 5' RACE reads were re-called with MiXCR into one record per CDR3 protein. The repertoire holds about 450,000 distinct CDR3 sequences, with approximately 18% as singletons. This CDR3 has 15 amino acids. V was pared by 4 bases and J by 7 bases, with 17 bases between. Germline V lookup: CDR1 SGHRS, CDR2 YFSETQ. This entry comes from a study of identical twins. Notes on the study in general: There was more out-of-frame TCR alpha sharing in monozygotic twins than models estimated.

The source is a man aged 50 to 59 in good health. The sample comprised naive T cells sorted from blood. The chain combines TRBV5-1 with TRBJ1-4, with TRBD1 as a possible D gene (5 bases). CDR3 sequence (DNA): TGCGCCAGCAGCGAGCAGGGTATGGGATCTGAAAAACTGTTTTTT. It specifies CASSEQGMGSEKLFF. The full variable domain, its missing parts supplied by reference TRBV5-1 and TRBJ1-4, is KAGVTQTPRYLIKTRGQQVTLSCSPISGHRSVSWYQQTPGQGLQFLFEYFSETQRNKGNFPGRFSGRQFSNSRSEMNVSTLELGDSALYLCASSEQGMGSEKLFFGSGTQLSVL.